One and the same sample provided the 5 T cell receptor beta chains below, sequenced in a study of OX40 agonist ivuxolimab in advanced cancers. Clones were sequenced by immunoSEQ multiplex PCR, and TCRdb holds only the in-frame ones, with some missing. The table shows around 12,000 clones, with 65% to 85% occurring only once. The sequenced sample was CD4+ or CD8+ T cells sorted from blood, obtained in a trial of the OX40 agonist ivuxolimab. The receptor set was obtained from an adult with an advanced solid tumor such as melanoma, head and neck, liver or kidney cancer.

The chain carries TRBV28 and TRBJ2-7, with TRBD1 identical over 8 bases. CDR1 is MDHEN and CDR2 is SYDVKM in the germline V gene. Losses at the gene ends were 4 bases for V and 0 bases for J; bases not matched to a gene: 8. The CDR3 has 16 residues. This CDR3 reads CASSSGTGASSYEQYF. CDR3 sequence (DNA): TGTGCCAGCAGTTCCGGGACAGGAGCTTCCTCCTACGAGCAGTACTTC.

This chain links TRBV30 with TRBJ1-2; D is uncertain. The CDR3 runs to 11 residues. The V end lost 5 bases, the J end lost 4 bases, and 8 bases lay between the germline ends. In germline, CDR1 is GTSNPN, CDR2 SVGIG (reference sequence). The CDR3 nucleotides are TGTGCCTGGGAACCAGGCTATGGCTACACCTTC. Amino acid sequence: CAWEPGYGYTF.

The genes are TRBV11-2 and TRBJ2-5; possible D gene TRBD2, 6 bases. The V and J ends lost 4 bases and 3 bases respectively, with 21 bases between them. This CDR3 contains 17 residues. The germline V gene encodes CDR1 SGHAT and CDR2 FQNNGV. In DNA, the CDR3 is TGTGCCAGCAGCTCCTACCCCCGGGGGTCCCATAAAGAGACCCAGTACTTC. Residues: CASSSYPRGSHKETQYF.

The chain links TRBV30 to TRBJ2-7, with D possibly TRBD2 on 5 matching bases. Trimming cost V 4 bases and J 4 bases, with 8 bases left between them. Germline V lookup: CDR1 GTSNPN, CDR2 SVGIG (reference sequence). The CDR3 totals 11 residues. CDR3 nucleotide sequence: TGTGCCTGGATTACGGGGTACGAGCAGTACTTC. Amino acid sequence: CAWITGYEQYF.

The chain couples TRBV9 to TRBJ1-5; D not resolved. The V gene's germline CDR1 is SGDLS and CDR2 YYNGEE. This CDR3 comprises 13 residues. Between the trimmed V and J ends, which lost 5 bases and 4 bases, there was a span of 10 bases. CDR3 nucleotide sequence: TGTGCCAGCAGTGACAACGGGAATCAGCCCCAGCATTTT. It is translated as CASSDNGNQPQHF.